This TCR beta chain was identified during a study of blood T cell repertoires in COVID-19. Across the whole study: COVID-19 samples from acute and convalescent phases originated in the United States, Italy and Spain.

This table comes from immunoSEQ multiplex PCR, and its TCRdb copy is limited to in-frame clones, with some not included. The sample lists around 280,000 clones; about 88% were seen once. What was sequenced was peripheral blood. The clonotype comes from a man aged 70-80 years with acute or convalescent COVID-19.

Here the CDR3 reads CASSLVAGVPGEQFF. CDR3 nucleotide sequence: TGTGCCAGCAGCTTGGTAGCGGGGGTCCCAGGTGAGCAGTTCTTC. The chain couples TRBV5-6 to TRBJ2-1; 9 bases align to TRBD2. This CDR3 contains 15 residues. Looked up from germline, CDR1 is SGHDT and CDR2 is YYEEEE. V lost 0 bases to trimming and J lost 9 bases; unmatched junction nucleotides: 7.